This T cell receptor beta chain was identified during a study of OX40 agonist ivuxolimab in advanced cancers. Assay used: immunoSEQ multiplex PCR; TCRdb lists only in-frame clones, some missing. In the table there are fewer than 85,000 clones, 80% to 95% of which are singletons. V lost 9 bases and J lost 0; bases outside the gene matches: 21. CDR3 length: 19 amino acids. Germline V CDR1 and CDR2: SGDLS, YYNGEE. This sequence joins TRBV9 and TRBJ2-7, with TRBD2 identical over 10 bases. The specimen was CD4+ or CD8+ T cells sorted from blood, collected in a trial of the OX40 agonist ivuxolimab. The source is an adult with an advanced solid tumor such as melanoma, head and neck, liver or kidney cancer. CDR3 nucleotide sequence: TGTGCCACCCCCCTTAGGTCTTTAGCGGGGGGTCAGAGCTCCTACGAGCAGTACTTC. This translates into CATPLRSLAGGQSSYEQYF.